These T cell receptor beta chains were read from a single sample in a study of response to subunit inactivated influenza vaccine. TCRdb recomputed calls from the RT-PCR reads with MiXCR, one row per CDR3 protein. The sample comprises a few hundred thousand distinct CDR3 sequences, 21% of which are singletons, and about 9.4% rests with the top ten. Sample: PBMCs from blood, taken about 20 months after vaccination. These TCRs come from a man aged 50-75 years who received an inactivated influenza vaccine. Each CDR3 is given with its conserved first and last residue. The order of the fields is J gene, clone size, D gene, V gene, CDR3 DNA, CDR3 protein. A D gene is named only where the DNA matches it firmly. Clone size, where shown, is once, few, many, or a class for clones that have expanded.

TRBJ2-3,.,.,TRBV20-1,TGCAGTGCTAAGGACGGACCCACAGATACGCAGTATTTT,CSAKDGPTDTQYF
TRBJ1-4,few,.,TRBV20-1,TGCAGTGCTAGACGACCAACAGGGTCCACTAATGAAAAACTGTTTTTT,CSARRPTGSTNEKLFF
TRBJ1-1,many,.,TRBV6-1,TGTGCCAGCAGAAAATTAGGGCTGGGGAACACTGAAGCTTTCTTT,CASRKLGLGNTEAFF
TRBJ1-1,few,.,TRBV7-8,TGTGCCAGCAGCCACCTGGGATTGAACACTGAAGCTTTCTTT,CASSHLGLNTEAFF
TRBJ1-5,many,.,TRBV19,TGTGCCAGTAGGACCGGGGGGGTTCAGCCCCAGCATTTT,CASRTGGVQPQHF
TRBJ2-1,.,.,TRBV18,TGTGCCAGCTCACCAGTCGACGGAGCTGAGCAGTTCTTC,CASSPVDGAEQFF
TRBJ2-1,few,TRBD2,TRBV5-1,TGCGCCAGCAGCTTGGCCGCGGGGGCCTACAATGAGCAGTTCTTC,CASSLAAGAYNEQFF
TRBJ1-2,.,.,TRBV18,TGTGCCAGCTCACCGGGAACAGGGCAAGGCTACACCTTC,CASSPGTGQGYTF
TRBJ1-5,few,.,TRBV7-9,TGTGCCAGCAGCTTAGGCTACAACTATAATCAGCCCCAGCATTTT,CASSLGYNYNQPQHF
TRBJ1-4,few,.,TRBV28,TGTGCCAGCAGTTTACTCCGGGACAAGGATGAAAAACTGTTTTTT,CASSLLRDKDEKLFF
TRBJ2-7,.,.,TRBV28,TGTGCCAGCAGTCCCCCAATAGATAGCTACGAGCAGTACTTC,CASSPPIDSYEQYF
TRBJ1-4,.,TRBD1,TRBV29-1,TGCAGCGTTGGACAGGGGAACGGTGAAAAACTGTTTTTT,CSVGQGNGEKLFF
TRBJ1-2,.,TRBD1,TRBV29-1,TGCAGCATGAGTCCGGGACAGGGGGCCGGAGGCTACACCTTC,CSMSPGQGAGGYTF
TRBJ1-3,few,TRBD1,TRBV6-1,TGTGCCAGCAGGCCACAGGGGGCTGATTTCGCTGGAAACACCATATATTTT,CASRPQGADFAGNTIYF
TRBJ2-3,few,.,TRBV15,TGTGCCACCAGCATCTCAGGGGGGGGGCGGATCGATTCCACAGATACGCAGTATTTT,CATSISGGGRIDSTDTQYF
TRBJ2-7,many,.,TRBV2,TGTGCCAGCAGTGACGAGGAGCAGTACTTC,CASSDEEQYF
TRBJ2-1,once,TRBD2,TRBV18,TGTGCCAGCTCACCCCCTAGCGGGGGATACAATGAGCAGTTCTTC,CASSPPSGGYNEQFF
TRBJ1-1,.,.,TRBV6-5,TGTGCCAGCAGTTACGGTATTCGGGGGGGAGCGAACACTGAAGCTTTCTTT,CASSYGIRGGANTEAFF
TRBJ2-5,few,TRBD2,TRBV4-2,TGTGCCAGCAGCCAAGGTTTTGTTGTGCCTAGCGGGGGGCGGTGGCAAGAGACCCAGTACTTC,CASSQGFVVPSGGRWQETQYF
TRBJ1-3,few,.,TRBV7-9,TGTGCCAGCAGCTTAGGACCGGGGCCCGGAAACACCATATATTTT,CASSLGPGPGNTIYF
TRBJ1-4,.,.,TRBV6-5,TGTGCCAGCAGTTACATCACGGGGGAAAAACTGTTTTTT,CASSYITGEKLFF
TRBJ2-5,.,TRBD2,TRBV25-1,TGTGCCAGCAGTGAAGAGGGAGGGCAGGAGACCCAGTACTTC,CASSEEGGQETQYF
TRBJ2-3,.,.,TRBV5-6,TGTGCCAGCAGCTGGGCCAGGGGCGAGACGCAGTATTTT,CASSWARGETQYF
TRBJ2-4,.,.,TRBV28,TGTGCCAGCAGTTTCGGGACCCCTTCCAAAAACATTCAGTACTTC,CASSFGTPSKNIQYF
TRBJ2-7,.,TRBD2,TRBV7-9,TGTGCCAGCAGCCACCGCGGACTAGCGGGAGGGCCAAAAGAGCAGTACTTC,CASSHRGLAGGPKEQYF
TRBJ1-2,.,.,TRBV5-1,TGCGCCAGCAGCTTGGCGGAAGGGGAGGATGGCTACACCTTC,CASSLAEGEDGYTF
TRBJ1-2,.,.,TRBV20-1,TGCAGTGCTAGCCGGGACGGCTATGGCTACACCTTC,CSASRDGYGYTF
TRBJ2-7,.,.,TRBV30,TGTGCCTGGAGGGACCAGGCCTCCTACGAGCAGTACTTC,CAWRDQASYEQYF
TRBJ1-1,few,.,TRBV5-1,TGCGCCAGCAGCCAAGACGGGAATGAAGCTTTCTTT,CASSQDGNEAFF
TRBJ2-3,few,TRBD1,TRBV3-1,TGTGCCAGCAGCTTACACAGGGGTATGAACGCAGATACGCAGTATTTT,CASSLHRGMNADTQYF
TRBJ2-7,.,.,TRBV5-1,TGCGCCAGCAGCTTAACGCTTGTGGGGGGGCGGAACGAGCAGTACTTC,CASSLTLVGGRNEQYF
TRBJ2-1,many,.,TRBV30,TGTGCCTGGAGGTCTATTTCAGGGTTAAGCTCCTACAATGAGCAGTTCTTC,CAWRSISGLSSYNEQFF
TRBJ2-2,once,.,TRBV7-8,TGTGCCAGCAGCTTAAGGAGGACAGTTGAGGGCGGGGAGCTGTTTTTT,CASSLRRTVEGGELFF
TRBJ1-1,few,.,TRBV7-2,TGTGCCAGCACCGAACCCGGAATGAACACTGAAGCTTTCTTT,CASTEPGMNTEAFF
TRBJ2-7,.,.,TRBV4-1,TGCGCCAGCAGCCAAGATCGGGAGTACGAGCAGTACTTC,CASSQDREYEQYF
TRBJ1-2,.,.,TRBV20-1,TGCAGTGCTAGTACGGGGGACTATGGCTACACCTTC,CSASTGDYGYTF
TRBJ2-1,.,.,TRBV2,TGTGCCAGCAGTTTTGACGCAGGGCTGGTAAATGAGCAGTTCTTC,CASSFDAGLVNEQFF
TRBJ2-1,.,TRBD2,TRBV7-2,TGTGCCAGCAGCTTAGGGCTAGCGGGAAACAATGAGCAGTTCTTC,CASSLGLAGNNEQFF
TRBJ2-1,.,TRBD2,TRBV2,TGTGCCAGCAGGGGGGTTCTAGCGGGACAGCAGTTCTTC,CASRGVLAGQQFF
TRBJ2-3,.,.,TRBV6-2/TRBV6-3,TGTGCCAGCAGTTCCCCCCGCGGGGACAAGGCCACAGATACGCAGTATTTT,CASSSPRGDKATDTQYF
TRBJ2-4,.,.,TRBV7-2,TGTGCCAGCAGCACCAAGGGTGGAGTGGGCATTCAGTACTTC,CASSTKGGVGIQYF
TRBJ1-3,.,.,TRBV30,TGTGCCTCAGCCTTGAGGGGAAACACCATATATTTT,CASALRGNTIYF
TRBJ2-2,few,TRBD1,TRBV29-1,TGCAGCGTCGAAAGGACAGGGTTTCACACCGGGGAGCTGTTTTTT,CSVERTGFHTGELFF
TRBJ1-5,medium-sized,.,TRBV6-2/TRBV6-3,TGTGCCAGCAGTCGGAGGGCTGACAATCAGCCCCAGCATTTT,CASSRRADNQPQHF
TRBJ1-5,few,TRBD1,TRBV5-6,TGTGCCAGCAGCCTCCGGGACAGGGGAAGGCAGCCCCAGCATTTT,CASSLRDRGRQPQHF
TRBJ1-5,.,.,TRBV7-2,TGTGCCAGCAGCTTAGGGCCATTCAATCAGCCCCAGCATTTT,CASSLGPFNQPQHF
TRBJ1-1,.,.,TRBV5-4,TGTGCCAGCAGCCCTTATGGGGGAAAGAACACTGAAGCTTTCTTT,CASSPYGGKNTEAFF
TRBJ2-3,.,TRBD2,TRBV3-1,TGTGCCAGCAGCCCCATACTAGCGGGGGACACAGATACGCAGTATTTT,CASSPILAGDTDTQYF